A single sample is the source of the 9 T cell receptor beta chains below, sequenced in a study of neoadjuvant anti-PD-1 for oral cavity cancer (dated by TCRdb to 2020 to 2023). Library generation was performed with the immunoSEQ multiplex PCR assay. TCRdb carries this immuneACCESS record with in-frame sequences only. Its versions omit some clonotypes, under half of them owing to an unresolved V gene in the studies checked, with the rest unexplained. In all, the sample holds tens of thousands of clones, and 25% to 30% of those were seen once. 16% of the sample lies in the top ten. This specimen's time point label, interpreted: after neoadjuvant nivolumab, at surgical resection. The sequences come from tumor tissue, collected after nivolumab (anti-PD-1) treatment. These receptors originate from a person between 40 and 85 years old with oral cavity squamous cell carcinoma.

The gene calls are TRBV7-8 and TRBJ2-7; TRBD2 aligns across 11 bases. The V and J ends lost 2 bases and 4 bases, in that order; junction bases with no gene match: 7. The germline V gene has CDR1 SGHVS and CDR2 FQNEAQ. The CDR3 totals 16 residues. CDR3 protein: CASSLPIGLAGYEQYF. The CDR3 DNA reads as TGTGCCAGCAGCTTACCGATAGGACTAGCGGGTTACGAGCAGTACTTC.

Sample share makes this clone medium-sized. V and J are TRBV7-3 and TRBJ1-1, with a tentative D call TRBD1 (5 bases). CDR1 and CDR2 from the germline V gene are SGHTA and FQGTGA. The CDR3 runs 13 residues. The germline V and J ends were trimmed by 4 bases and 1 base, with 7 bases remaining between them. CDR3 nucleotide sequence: TGTGCCAGCAGCTCACAGGAGAACACTGAAGCTTTCTTT. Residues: CASSSQENTEAFF.

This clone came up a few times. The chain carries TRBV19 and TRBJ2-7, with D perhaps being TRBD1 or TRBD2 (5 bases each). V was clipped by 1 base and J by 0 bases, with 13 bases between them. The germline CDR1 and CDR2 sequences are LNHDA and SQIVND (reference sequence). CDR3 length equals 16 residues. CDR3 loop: CASSIGRGTSSYEQYF. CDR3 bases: TGTGCCAGTAGTATAGGCCGAGGGACCTCCTCCTACGAGCAGTACTTC.

The CDR3 nucleotides are TGTGCCAGCAGCTTCGCTCTGAACACTGAAGCTTTCTTT. Protein product: CASSFALNTEAFF. The genes are TRBV7-2 and TRBJ1-1; D gene uncertain. V lost 3 bases to trimming and J lost 0 bases, with 5 bases between them. This CDR3 spans 13 amino acids. Germline CDR1 SGHTA, CDR2 FQGNSA.

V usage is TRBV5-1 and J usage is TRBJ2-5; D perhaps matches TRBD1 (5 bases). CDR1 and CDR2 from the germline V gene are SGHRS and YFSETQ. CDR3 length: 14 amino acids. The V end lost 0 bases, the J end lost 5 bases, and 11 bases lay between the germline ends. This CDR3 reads CASSLGAGMETQYF. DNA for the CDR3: TGCGCCAGCAGCTTGGGGGCAGGGATGGAGACCCAGTACTTC.

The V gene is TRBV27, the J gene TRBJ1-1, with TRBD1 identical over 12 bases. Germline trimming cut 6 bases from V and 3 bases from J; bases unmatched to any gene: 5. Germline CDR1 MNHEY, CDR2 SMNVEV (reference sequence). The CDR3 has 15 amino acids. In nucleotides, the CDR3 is TGTGCCAGCAGAGGGACAGGGGGCCCCCACACTGAAGCTTTCTTT. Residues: CASRGTGGPHTEAFF.

The DNA of the CDR3 is TGCGCCAGCAGCCAACAGGGTGGGAACACTGAAGCTTTCTTT. Protein product: CASSQQGGNTEAFF. The chain employs TRBV5-1 and TRBJ1-1; D may be TRBD1 (6 bases). This CDR3 is built from 14 residues. V was pared by 4 bases and J by 1 base, with 11 bases between. Germline loops: CDR1 SGHRS, CDR2 YFSETQ.

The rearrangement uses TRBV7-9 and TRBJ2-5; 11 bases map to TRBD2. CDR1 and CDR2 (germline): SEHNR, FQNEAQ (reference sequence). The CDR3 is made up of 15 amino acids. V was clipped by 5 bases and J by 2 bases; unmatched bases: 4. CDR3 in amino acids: CASSITSGGQETQYF. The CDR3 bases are TGTGCCAGCAGCATAACTAGCGGGGGTCAAGAGACCCAGTACTTC.

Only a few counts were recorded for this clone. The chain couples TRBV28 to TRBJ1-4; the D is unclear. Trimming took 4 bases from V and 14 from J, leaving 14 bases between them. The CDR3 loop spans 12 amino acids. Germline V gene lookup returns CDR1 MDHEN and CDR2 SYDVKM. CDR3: CASSSVESWLFF. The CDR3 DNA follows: TGTGCCAGCAGTTCCGTGGAGTCCTGGCTGTTTTTT.